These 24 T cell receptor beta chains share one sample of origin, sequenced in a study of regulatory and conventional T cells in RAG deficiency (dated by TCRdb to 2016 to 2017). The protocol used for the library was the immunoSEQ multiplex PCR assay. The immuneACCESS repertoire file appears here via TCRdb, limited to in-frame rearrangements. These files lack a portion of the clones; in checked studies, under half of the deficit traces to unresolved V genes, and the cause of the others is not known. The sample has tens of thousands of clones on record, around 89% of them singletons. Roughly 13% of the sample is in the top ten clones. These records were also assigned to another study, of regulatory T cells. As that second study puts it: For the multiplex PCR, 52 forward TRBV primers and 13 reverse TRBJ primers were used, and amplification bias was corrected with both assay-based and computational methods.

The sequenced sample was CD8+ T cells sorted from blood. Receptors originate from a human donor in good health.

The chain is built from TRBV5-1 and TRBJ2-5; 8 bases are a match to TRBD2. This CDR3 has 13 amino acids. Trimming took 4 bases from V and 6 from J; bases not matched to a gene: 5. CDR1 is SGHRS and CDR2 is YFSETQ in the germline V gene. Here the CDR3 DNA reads TGCGCCAGCAGCAGGGGACTAGAGAAGACCCAGTACTTC. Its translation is CASSRGLEKTQYF.

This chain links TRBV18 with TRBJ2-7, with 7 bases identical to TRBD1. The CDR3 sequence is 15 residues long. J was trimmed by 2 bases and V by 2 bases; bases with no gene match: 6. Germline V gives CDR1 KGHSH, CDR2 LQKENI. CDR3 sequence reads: CASSPSLGTAYEQYF. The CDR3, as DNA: TGTGCCAGCTCACCAAGTTTGGGGACAGCCTACGAGCAGTACTTC.

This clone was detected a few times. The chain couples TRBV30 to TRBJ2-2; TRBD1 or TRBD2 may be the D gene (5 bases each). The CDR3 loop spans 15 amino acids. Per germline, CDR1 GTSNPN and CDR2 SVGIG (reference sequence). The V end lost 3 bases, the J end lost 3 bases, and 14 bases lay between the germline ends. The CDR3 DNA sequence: TGTGCCTGGAGGGGTGGGGGTACGGACACCGGGGAGCTGTTTTTT. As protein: CAWRGGGTDTGELFF. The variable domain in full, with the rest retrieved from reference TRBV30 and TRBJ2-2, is SQTIHQWPATLVQPVGSPLSLECTVEGTSNPNLYWYRQAAGRGLQLLFYSVGIGQISSEVPQNLSASRPQDRQFILSSKKLLLSDSGFYLCAWRGGGTDTGELFFGEGSRLTVL.

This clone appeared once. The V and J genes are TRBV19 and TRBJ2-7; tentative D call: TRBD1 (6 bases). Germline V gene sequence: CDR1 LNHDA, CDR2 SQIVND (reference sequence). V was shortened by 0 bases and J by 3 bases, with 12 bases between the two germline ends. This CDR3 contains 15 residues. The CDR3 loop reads CASSIDGDRNYEQYF. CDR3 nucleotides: TGTGCCAGTAGTATAGATGGAGACAGGAACTACGAGCAGTACTTC. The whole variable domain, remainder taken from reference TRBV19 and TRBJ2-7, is DGGITQSPKYLFRKEGQNVTLSCEQNLNHDAMYWYRQDPGQGLRLIYYSQIVNDFQKGDIAEGYSVSREKKESFPLTVTSAQKNPTAFYLCASSIDGDRNYEQYFGPGTRLTVT.

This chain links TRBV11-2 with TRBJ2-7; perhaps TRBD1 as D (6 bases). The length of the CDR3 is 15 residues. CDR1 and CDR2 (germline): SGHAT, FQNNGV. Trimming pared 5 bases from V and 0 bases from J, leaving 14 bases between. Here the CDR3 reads CASSNTDRHSYEQYF. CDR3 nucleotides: TGTGCCAGCAGCAACACAGACAGGCACTCCTACGAGCAGTACTTC.

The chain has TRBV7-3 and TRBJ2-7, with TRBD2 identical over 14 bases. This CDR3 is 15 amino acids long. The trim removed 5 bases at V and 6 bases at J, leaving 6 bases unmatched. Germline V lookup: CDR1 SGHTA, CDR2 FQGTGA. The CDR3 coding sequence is TGTGCCAGCAGCGAGGGGGGGACTAGCGGGAGCGAGCAGTACTTC. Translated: CASSEGGTSGSEQYF.

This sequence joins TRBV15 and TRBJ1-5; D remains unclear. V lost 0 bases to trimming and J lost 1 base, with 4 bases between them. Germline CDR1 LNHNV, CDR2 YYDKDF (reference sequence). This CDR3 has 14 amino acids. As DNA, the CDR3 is TGTGCCACCAGCAGAGATGGAAGCAATCAGCCCCAGCATTTT. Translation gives CATSRDGSNQPQHF.

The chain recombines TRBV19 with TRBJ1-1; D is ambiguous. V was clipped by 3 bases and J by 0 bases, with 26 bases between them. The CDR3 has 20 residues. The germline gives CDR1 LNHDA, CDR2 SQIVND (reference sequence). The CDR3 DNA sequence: TGTGCCAGTAGTATCCCCGACATAACGACCCCCGCGGTCATGAACACTGAAGCTTTCTTT. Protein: CASSIPDITTPAVMNTEAFF.

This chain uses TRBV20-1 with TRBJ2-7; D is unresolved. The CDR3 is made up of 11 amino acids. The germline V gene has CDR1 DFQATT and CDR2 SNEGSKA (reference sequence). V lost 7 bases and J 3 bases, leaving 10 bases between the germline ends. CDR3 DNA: TGCAGTGTTCACGGAAACTACGAGCAGTACTTC. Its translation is CSVHGNYEQYF.

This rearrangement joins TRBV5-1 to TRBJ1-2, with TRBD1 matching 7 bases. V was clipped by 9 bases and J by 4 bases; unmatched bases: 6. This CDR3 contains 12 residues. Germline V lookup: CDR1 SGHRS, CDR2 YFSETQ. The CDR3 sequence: CAKMTGPYGYTF. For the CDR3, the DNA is TGCGCCAAAATGACAGGGCCCTATGGCTACACCTTC.

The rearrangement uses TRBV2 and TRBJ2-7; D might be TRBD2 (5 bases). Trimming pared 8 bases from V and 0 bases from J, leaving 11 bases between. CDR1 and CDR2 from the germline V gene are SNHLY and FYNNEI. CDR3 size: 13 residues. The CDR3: CASAPRGSYEQYF. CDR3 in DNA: TGTGCCAGCGCGCCCCGGGGCTCCTACGAGCAGTACTTC.

CDR3 residues: CASSPPTGETQYF. The CDR3 nucleotides are TGTGCCAGCTCACCACCAACGGGAGAGACCCAGTACTTC. This chain connects TRBV18 to TRBJ2-5; D gene ambiguous. The CDR3 runs to 13 residues. V gave up 0 bases and J gave up 4 bases, with 6 bases separating them. CDR1 and CDR2 from the germline V gene are KGHSH and LQKENI.

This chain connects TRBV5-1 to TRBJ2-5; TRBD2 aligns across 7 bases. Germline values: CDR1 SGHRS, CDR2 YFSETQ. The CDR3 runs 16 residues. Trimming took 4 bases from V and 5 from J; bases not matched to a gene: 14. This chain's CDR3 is CASSSSAAGVFETQYF. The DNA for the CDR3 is TGCGCCAGCAGCAGTTCCGCCGCGGGGGTATTCGAGACCCAGTACTTC.

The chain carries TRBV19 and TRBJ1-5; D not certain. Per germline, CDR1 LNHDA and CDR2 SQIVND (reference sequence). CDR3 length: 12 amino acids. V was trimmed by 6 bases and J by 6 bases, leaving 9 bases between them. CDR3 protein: CASSRRAQPQHF. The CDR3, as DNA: TGTGCCAGTAGCCGGCGGGCTCAGCCCCAGCATTTT.

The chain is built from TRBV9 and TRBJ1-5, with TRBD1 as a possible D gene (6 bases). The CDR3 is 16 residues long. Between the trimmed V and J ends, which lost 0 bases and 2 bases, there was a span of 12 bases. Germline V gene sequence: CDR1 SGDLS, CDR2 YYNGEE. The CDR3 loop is CASSVGEGEGNQPQHF. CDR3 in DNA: TGTGCCAGCAGCGTAGGTGAGGGGGAGGGCAATCAGCCCCAGCATTTT.

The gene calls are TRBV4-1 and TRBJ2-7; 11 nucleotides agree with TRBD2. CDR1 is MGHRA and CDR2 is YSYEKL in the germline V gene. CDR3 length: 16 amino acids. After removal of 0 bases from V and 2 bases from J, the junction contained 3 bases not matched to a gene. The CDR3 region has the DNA TGCGCCAGCAGCCAAGACACTAGCGGGAGAGCCTACGAGCAGTACTTC. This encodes CASSQDTSGRAYEQYF.

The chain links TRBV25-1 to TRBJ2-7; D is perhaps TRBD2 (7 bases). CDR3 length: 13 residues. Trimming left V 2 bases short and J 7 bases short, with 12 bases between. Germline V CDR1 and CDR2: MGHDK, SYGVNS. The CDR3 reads CASSELGGLEQYF. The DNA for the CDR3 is TGTGCCAGCAGTGAACTGGGGGGGCTTGAGCAGTACTTC.

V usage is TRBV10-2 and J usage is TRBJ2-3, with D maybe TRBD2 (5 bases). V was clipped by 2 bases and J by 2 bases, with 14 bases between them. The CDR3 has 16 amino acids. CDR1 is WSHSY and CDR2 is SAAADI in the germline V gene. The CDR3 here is CASSEPTGIDTDTQYF. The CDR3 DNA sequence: TGCGCCAGCAGTGAGCCAACCGGGATTGACACAGATACGCAGTATTTT.

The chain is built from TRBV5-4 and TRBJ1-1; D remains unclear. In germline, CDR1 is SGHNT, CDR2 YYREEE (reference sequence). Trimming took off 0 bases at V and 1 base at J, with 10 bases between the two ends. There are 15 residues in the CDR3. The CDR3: CASSLDGVANTEAFF. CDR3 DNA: TGTGCCAGCAGCTTGGACGGTGTAGCGAACACTGAAGCTTTCTTT.

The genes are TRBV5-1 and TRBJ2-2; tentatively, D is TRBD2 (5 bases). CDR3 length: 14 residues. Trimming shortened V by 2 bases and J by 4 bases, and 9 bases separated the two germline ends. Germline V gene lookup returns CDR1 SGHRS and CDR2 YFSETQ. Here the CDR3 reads CASSFGGPTGELFF. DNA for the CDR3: TGCGCCAGCAGCTTCGGAGGTCCCACCGGGGAGCTGTTTTTT.

The CDR3 loop is CASSLAAGREGYNEQFF. In nucleotides, the CDR3 is TGCGCCAGCAGCTTGGCCGCGGGGCGGGAGGGATACAATGAGCAGTTCTTC. J is TRBJ2-1 and V is TRBV5-1; TRBD2 aligns across 9 bases. The germline V gene encodes CDR1 SGHRS and CDR2 YFSETQ. The CDR3 loop spans 17 amino acids. Germline trimming cut 0 bases from V and 4 bases from J; bases unmatched to any gene: 8.

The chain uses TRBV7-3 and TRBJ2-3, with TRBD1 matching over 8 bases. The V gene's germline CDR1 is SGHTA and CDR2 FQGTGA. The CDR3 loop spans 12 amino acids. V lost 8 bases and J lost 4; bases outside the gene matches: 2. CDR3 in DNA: TGTGCCAGCCAGGGGGCCTCAGATACGCAGTATTTT. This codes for CASQGASDTQYF.

Here the CDR3 reads CASSEAVQGRGGRPSYNEQFF. The CDR3 bases are TGTGCCAGCAGTGAAGCGGTTCAAGGACGAGGAGGTCGGCCCTCCTACAATGAGCAGTTCTTC. V and J are TRBV6-1 and TRBJ2-1; D is possibly TRBD2 (5 bases). The V and J ends lost 0 bases and 0 bases respectively, with 24 bases between them. This CDR3 has 21 residues. Per the germline V gene, CDR1 is MNHNS and CDR2 is SASEGT.

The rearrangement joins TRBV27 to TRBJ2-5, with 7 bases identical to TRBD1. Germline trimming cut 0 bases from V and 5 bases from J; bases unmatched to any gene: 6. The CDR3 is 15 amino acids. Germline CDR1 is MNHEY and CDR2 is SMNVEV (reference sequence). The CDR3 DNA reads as TGTGCCAGCAGTTTATCGACAGGGTTTTGGGAGACCCAGTACTTC. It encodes CASSLSTGFWETQYF.